This T cell receptor beta chain stems from a study of beta chain features in type 1 diabetes. Study in general: Cell yields, gender and age were comparable in patients and healthy donors.

CD45RO/CCR7/CD25/CD127/CD95/CD27 staining was used to isolate CD4+ naive, central memory, regulatory and stem cell-like memory cells by sorting. Each sorted population was over 95% pure. Findings of the study overall: For Type 1 diabetes patients, all four CD4+ subsets carried TCRB CDR3s that were moderately but significantly shorter.

The isolated RNA, all of it, was reverse transcribed, so expressed TCRB transcripts were what got sequenced. Repertoires were generated with immunoSEQ multiplex PCR, while TCRdb's copy carries only in-frame clones and drops some. The table lists fewer than 350,000 clones, about 15% of them singletons. Points on this clone: What it binds is unknown.

V was pared by 4 bases and J by 2 bases, with 9 bases between. In germline, CDR1 is SGHRS, CDR2 YFSETQ. The CDR3 is made up of 13 amino acids. The chain joins TRBV5-1 to TRBJ2-5, with D hard to call. The sequenced material came from naive CD4+ T cells from blood. This clonotype was sampled from a man between 18 and 35 years old with type 1 diabetes. The CDR3 reads CASSPRVQETQYF. CDR3 nucleotides: TGCGCCAGCAGCCCCCGGGTGCAAGAGACCCAGTACTTC. The variable domain in full, completed from reference TRBV5-1 and TRBJ2-5, reads KAGVTQTPRYLIKTRGQQVTLSCSPISGHRSVSWYQQTPGQGLQFLFEYFSETQRNKGNFPGRFSGRQFSNSRSEMNVSTLELGDSALYLCASSPRVQETQYFGPGTRLLVL.